This T cell receptor beta chain appears in the sequencing data of a study of cytomegalovirus exposure and HLA in healthy donors (dated by TCRdb to 2016 to 2017). A note on the overall study: An earlier analysis of approximately 640 of the donors reported 250 to 350 Gb of sequence data and 120 million or so unique TCR beta sequences from approximately 180 million T cells. The number of donors typed differed by locus, with 629-630 for A, B, C, DRB1 and DQB1, 522 for DQA1, 600 to 610 for DPA1, and over 400 for DPB1. Both class I and class II loci were covered by HLA typing, at four-digit resolution. The aim of the study was to test whether cataloging public T cell receptors could identify signatures of past pathogen exposure. Of the roughly 400 genotyped donors, over 65% fell in the genetic ancestry cluster associated with self-reported Caucasian donors. Every repertoire in the discovery cohort had been generated on one and the same sequencing platform. Several DR-DQ haplotypes were handled as single units for association and clustering, since linkage in the cohort was strong. High-throughput TCR immunosequencing, statistical association of individual TCRs with disease status, and machine learning were combined to predict cytomegalovirus infection status. Across about 370 genotyped donors of the cohort, an average of approximately 240,000 unique TCR beta nucleotide sequences per donor were sequenced, and 15% to 20% of those sequences were non-productive. Alongside the repertoire data, information on donor age, sex, ethnicity and CMV serostatus was compiled. To study patterns of TCR occurrence, a later analysis re-analyzed previously published TCR beta repertoires from 700 or so donors and added high-resolution HLA genotyping. Along with the 666-subject first cohort, a separate validation cohort of over a hundred different subjects was used. A later genetic analysis used genome-wide SNP genotypes for about 60% of the roughly 670 donors, treating that subset as a discovery cohort. An earlier analysis of roughly 580 of the donors used high-throughput TCR beta sequencing to judge whether each TCR beta V gene segment behaved as functional or pseudogenic. The T cell repertoires of 700 or so subjects were profiled by immunosequencing and related to cytomegalovirus serostatus. An early release covering 550 to 650 HLA-typed donors comprised around 300 gigabases of sequencing data and approximately 80 million unique TCR sequences. Rather than using new phenotypic data, the later analysis identified candidate immune exposures from TCR beta sequences and from how often those sequences occurred across donors. Study-wide findings and limitations: An association between a missense DCLRE1C variant and V-gene and J-gene trimming of TCR beta chains was found in a later genetic analysis and replicated in an independent cohort. The classifier was reported to diagnose cytomegalovirus status with high specificity and sensitivity in both the original and validation cohorts. HLA typing was unavailable for some donors at each locus, so association tests used only the typed subset. In a later analysis, TCR association rates were found to vary across HLA loci, with the most associated TCRs seen for DRB1 alleles and the fewest for HLA-C alleles. The only immune exposure information available for the cohort was CMV serostatus. In an earlier analysis of about 600 of the donors, most TCR beta V segments appeared in productive rearrangements about 87% or about 30% of the time, broadly matching IMGT annotations. Because counts were too low, more than 15 rarely observed V segments, including chromosome 9 orphons, were excluded from the earlier analysis of 587 of the donors. The presence/absence analyses assumed that sequencing depth was roughly uniform across donors, and that assumption may not be true. A further reported finding was that TCR beta sequences accurately predicted the HLA-A and HLA-B alleles for most subjects in the first cohort. While some public TCRs were present in many individuals, most TCR sequences turned up only very rarely across donors. Strong co-occurrence of HLA alleles, especially DR and DQ, made assigning TCR associations to individual alleles difficult. In a later analysis, HLA-associated TCR beta chains were found to be more clonally expanded and to have lower generation probabilities than equally common non-associated chains. Because the 87-base-pair reads could not distinguish some IMGT-functional V segments, including TRBV6-2 and TRBV6-3, those segments were excluded. According to a later genetic analysis, donors in an Asian-associated ancestry cluster had fewer N-insertions in productive TCRs than the approximately 690-donor mean. According to a later analysis, parvovirus B19, influenza, CMV and Epstein-Barr virus appeared linked to several top co-occurrence clusters. Most CMV-associated TCR beta chains appeared to be HLA-restricted in a later analysis, and the HLA associations seemed to be driven largely by CMV exposure. In the study, 150 to 200 TCR beta chains were listed as associated with cytomegalovirus. In vitro tests confirmed that a few of the cytomegalovirus-associated TCR beta chains recognize cytomegalovirus antigens. Correlated functional status among segregating V segments might be attributable to linkage disequilibrium, but an unknown experimental factor could not be ruled out. At a false discovery rate of 0.05, a later analysis linked 16,000 or so TCR beta sequences to specific HLA alleles. The cohort was sequenced for TCR beta chains only, and without alpha or paired-chain data the features that could be detected were limited. A cluster of highly shared sequence variants was judged likely to be a technical artifact of the sequencing pipeline. It was suggested by the authors that the approach could potentially be generalized to other disease states and immunological phenotypes.

The cohort was made up of about 610 healthy bone marrow donors. All cohort members were sampled while nominally healthy, although unrecorded immune exposures were likely present. The donor tested CMV seropositive, placing the donor among the 289 seropositive members of the cohort. Every donor gave a peripheral blood sample, and the peripheral blood mononuclear cells from that sample were used for TCR beta sequencing. Genomic DNA was extracted from the blood cell samples with the Qiagen DNeasy Blood Extraction Kit. As concerns this clone: Its antigen is not yet known. No base-level quality is on record; no much larger clone is a single base apart.

The germline V gene (reference sequence) yields SGHNT for CDR1 and YYREEE for CDR2. From its cysteine to its phenylalanine, the CDR3 spans 15 amino acids. Just the 45-base CDR3 DNA is kept, in frame starting at base 1. V is cut back by 4 bases and J by 8 bases, with 11 bases in the junction unmatched. Library prep was done by the immunoSEQ multiplex PCR assay. For the multiplex PCR, a mixture combining 60 forward primers for TCR Vbeta segments and 13 reverse primers for TCR Jbeta segments was used. The CDR3 region of rearranged TCR beta genes was amplified from genomic DNA by a multiplex PCR assay. On the Illumina HiSeq System, the amplified TCR beta libraries were sequenced as 87-base-pair reads. Turning to the authors' computational methods: A later analysis counted some 74 million unique TCR beta chains across the 650 to 800 repertoires, and roughly 11 million of these chains were shared by at least two donors. A nearest-neighbor algorithm error-corrected the raw reads and collapsed the reads into unique sequences, merging closely related sequences to remove PCR and sequencing errors. Alignment of CDR3 sequences to IMGT reference sequences was used to assign V, D and J gene segments. For a sequence to be retained, a match of at least six nucleotides was required to both a V gene segment and a J gene segment. A rearrangement counted as productive if the CDR3 had no stop codons and remained in frame with V and J, and every other rearrangement counted as non-productive. Following IMGT convention, CDR3 was defined as the stretch from the second conserved V-encoded cysteine to the conserved J-encoded phenylalanine. In an earlier analysis of roughly 580 of the donors, sequences lacking an unambiguous match to a single V gene segment were excluded. An earlier analysis of 587 of the donors classified V segments as functional when productive rearrangements were above 56.7% and as segregating when the standard deviation between donors was above 5%. A statistical classification framework was built to diagnose cytomegalovirus status from the catalog of TCR beta chain sequences. In a later analysis, V and J genes were assigned by comparing TCR nucleotide sequences against IMGT/GENE-DB human TR gene sequences. In a later analysis, CDR3 sequences and most-parsimonious VDJ recombination scenarios were assigned using the TCRdist pipeline. In a later analysis, each TCR beta chain was defined by its CDR3 amino acid sequence together with its V-gene family, and reads without a unique V-gene family were excluded. As a way to deal with suspected cross-contamination and a sequencing artifact, a later analysis dropped 450 to 700 nucleotide sequences that were highly shared and had low generation probability. A later analysis calculated a clonal expansion index for each public chain from normalized within-repertoire ranks of inferred template counts. In a later analysis, generation probabilities were computed using a VDJ recombination model fitted to out-of-frame rearrangements, and the results were checked against IGoR. In a later analysis, TCR-TCR, TCR-HLA and TCR-CMV co-occurrence was scored with hypergeometric tests, and a repertoire-size bias correction was applied to TCR pairs. To estimate false discovery rates, a later analysis permuted the HLA or CMV assignments 20 times. A later analysis grouped co-occurring TCRs with DBSCAN, adding TCRdist sequence similarity when clustering within HLA-allele-positive subsets. Co-occurrence clustering excluded repertoires with fewer than 30,000 or more than 120,000 public chains, plus five with anomalous nucleotide sharing. What TCRdb holds here is the immuneACCESS table cut down to in-frame rearrangements. Part of the clones is not present; checked against another copy, under half of the missing clones reflect an unresolved V gene, and the others are unexplained. That table furnishes V, J and clone size, whereas the DNA furnished D and trimming. The table for this sample lists under 200,000 clones; roughly 77% of them were counted only once. Of the sample, roughly 2.8% falls within the top ten clones.

This receptor was taken from a woman aged 40 to 50 in good health and CMV-seropositive. Input material: PBMCs. The V and J genes are TRBV5-4 and TRBJ1-4; TRBD1 matches 7 bases in the middle. The CDR3 region reads CASSRDSPGNEKLFF. The DNA sequence is given as TGTGCCAGCAGCAGGGACAGTCCTGGGAACGAAAAACTGTTTTTT.